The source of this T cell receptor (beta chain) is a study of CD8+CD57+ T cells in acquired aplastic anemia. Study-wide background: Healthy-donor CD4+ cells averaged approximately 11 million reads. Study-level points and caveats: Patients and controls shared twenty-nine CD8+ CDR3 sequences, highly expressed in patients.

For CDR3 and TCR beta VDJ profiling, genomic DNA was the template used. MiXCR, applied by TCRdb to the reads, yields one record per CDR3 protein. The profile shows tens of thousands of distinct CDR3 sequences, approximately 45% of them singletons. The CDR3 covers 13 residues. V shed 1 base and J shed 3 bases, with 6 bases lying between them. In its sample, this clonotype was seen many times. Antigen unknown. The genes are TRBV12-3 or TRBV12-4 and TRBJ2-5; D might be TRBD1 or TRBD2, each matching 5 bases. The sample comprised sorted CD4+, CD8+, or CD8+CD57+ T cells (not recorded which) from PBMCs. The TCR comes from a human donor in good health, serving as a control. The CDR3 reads CASSLGGKETQYF. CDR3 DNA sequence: TGTGCCAGCAGTTTAGGGGGGAAAGAGACCCAGTACTTC.